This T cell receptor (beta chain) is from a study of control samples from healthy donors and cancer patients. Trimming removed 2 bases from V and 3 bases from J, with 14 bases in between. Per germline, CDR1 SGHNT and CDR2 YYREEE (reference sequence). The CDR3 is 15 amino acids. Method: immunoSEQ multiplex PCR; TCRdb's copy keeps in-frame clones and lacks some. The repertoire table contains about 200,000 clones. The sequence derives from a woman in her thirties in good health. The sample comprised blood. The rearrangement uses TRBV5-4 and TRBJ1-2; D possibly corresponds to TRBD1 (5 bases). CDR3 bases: TGTGCCAGCAGCTTAAAAGGGGCCGGGGACTATGGCTACACCTTC. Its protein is CASSLKGAGDYGYTF.